Detailed here is one TCR beta chain. Generated by immunoSEQ multiplex PCR, the TCRdb table keeps only in-frame clones and is missing some. This table has under 40,000 clones, roughly 90% appearing once. Trimming removed 5 bases from V and 0 bases from J; junction bases left unmatched: 6. The CDR3 spans 15 residues. In germline, CDR1 is MNHEY, CDR2 SVGAGI. These data originate in a study of T cell changes during pregnancy in multiple sclerosis. This chain links TRBV6-5 with TRBJ1-1, with 7 nucleotides matching TRBD1. The sequenced sample was CD4+ T cells from peripheral blood mononuclear cells, obtained before pregnancy. This TCR was recovered from a female donor with multiple sclerosis, enrolled in a pregnancy study. CDR3 nucleotides: TGTGCCAGCAGTCTTTGGGACAGCTTGAACACTGAAGCTTTCTTT. Protein product: CASSLWDSLNTEAFF.